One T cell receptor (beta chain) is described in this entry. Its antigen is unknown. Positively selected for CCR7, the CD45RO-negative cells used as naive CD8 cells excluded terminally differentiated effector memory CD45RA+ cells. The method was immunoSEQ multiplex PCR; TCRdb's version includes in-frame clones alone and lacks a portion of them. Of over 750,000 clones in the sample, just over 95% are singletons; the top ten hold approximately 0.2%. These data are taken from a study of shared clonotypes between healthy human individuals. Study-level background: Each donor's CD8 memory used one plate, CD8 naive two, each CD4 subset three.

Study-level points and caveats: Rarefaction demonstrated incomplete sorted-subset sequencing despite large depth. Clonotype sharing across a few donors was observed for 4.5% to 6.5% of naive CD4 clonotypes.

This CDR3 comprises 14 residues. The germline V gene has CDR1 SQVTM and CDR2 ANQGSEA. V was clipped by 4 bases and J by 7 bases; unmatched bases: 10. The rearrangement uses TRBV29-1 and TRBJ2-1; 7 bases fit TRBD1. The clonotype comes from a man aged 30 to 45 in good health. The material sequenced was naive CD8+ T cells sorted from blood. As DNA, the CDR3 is TGCAGCGTTGTCCAGGGGGTATCCGGGAATGAGCAGTTCTTC. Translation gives CSVVQGVSGNEQFF.